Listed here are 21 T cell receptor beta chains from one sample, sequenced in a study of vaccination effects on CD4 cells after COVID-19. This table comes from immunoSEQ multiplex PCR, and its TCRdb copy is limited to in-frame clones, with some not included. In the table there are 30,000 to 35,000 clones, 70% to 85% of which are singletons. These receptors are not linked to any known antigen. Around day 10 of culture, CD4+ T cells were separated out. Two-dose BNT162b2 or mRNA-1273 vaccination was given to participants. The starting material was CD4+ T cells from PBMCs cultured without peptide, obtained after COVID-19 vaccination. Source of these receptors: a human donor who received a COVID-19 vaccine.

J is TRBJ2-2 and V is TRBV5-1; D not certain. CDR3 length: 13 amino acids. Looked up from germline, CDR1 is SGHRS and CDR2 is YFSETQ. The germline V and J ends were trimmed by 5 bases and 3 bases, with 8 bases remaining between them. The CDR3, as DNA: TGCGCCAGCAGGATCCAGGACACCGGGGAGCTGTTTTTT. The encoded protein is CASRIQDTGELFF.

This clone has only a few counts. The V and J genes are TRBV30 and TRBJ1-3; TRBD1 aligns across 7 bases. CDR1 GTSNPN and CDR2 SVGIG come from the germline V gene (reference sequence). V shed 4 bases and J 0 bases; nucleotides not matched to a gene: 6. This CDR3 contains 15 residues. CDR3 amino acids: CAWTRGVTSGNTIYF. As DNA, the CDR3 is TGTGCCTGGACCAGGGGGGTGACCTCTGGAAACACCATATATTTT. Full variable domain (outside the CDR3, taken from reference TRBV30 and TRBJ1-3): SQTIHQWPATLVQPVGSPLSLECTVEGTSNPNLYWYRQAAGRGLQLLFYSVGIGQISSEVPQNLSASRPQDRQFILSSKKLLLSDSGFYLCAWTRGVTSGNTIYFGEGSWLTVV.

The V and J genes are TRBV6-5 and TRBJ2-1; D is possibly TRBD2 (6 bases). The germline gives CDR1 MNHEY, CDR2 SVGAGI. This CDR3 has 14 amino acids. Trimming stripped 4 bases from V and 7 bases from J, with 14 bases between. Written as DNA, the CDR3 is TGTGCCAGCAGTTCTTACCATGGAGGGAATGAGCAGTTCTTC. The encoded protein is CASSSYHGGNEQFF.

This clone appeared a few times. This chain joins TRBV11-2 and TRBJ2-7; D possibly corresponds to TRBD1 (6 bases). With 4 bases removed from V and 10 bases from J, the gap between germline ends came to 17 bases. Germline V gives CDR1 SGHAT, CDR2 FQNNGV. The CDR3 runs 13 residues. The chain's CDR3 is CASSSRGLGEQYF. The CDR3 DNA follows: TGTGCCAGCAGCTCCAGGGGTTTGGGGGAACAGTACTTC.

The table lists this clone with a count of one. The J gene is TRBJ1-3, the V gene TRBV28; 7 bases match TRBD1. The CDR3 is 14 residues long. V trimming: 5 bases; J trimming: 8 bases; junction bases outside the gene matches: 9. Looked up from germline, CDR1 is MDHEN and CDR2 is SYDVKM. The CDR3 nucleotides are TGTGCCAGCAGTCCGACAGGGAAGAGAGACACCATATATTTT. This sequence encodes CASSPTGKRDTIYF.

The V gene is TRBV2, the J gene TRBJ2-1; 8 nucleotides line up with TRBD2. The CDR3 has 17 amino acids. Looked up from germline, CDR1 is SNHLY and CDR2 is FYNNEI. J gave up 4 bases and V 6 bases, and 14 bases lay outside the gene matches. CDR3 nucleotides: TGTGCCAGCAGCCCCCTGGCGGGAGGCAACTTATACAATGAGCAGTTCTTC. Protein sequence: CASSPLAGGNLYNEQFF. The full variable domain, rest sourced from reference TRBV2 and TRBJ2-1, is EPEVTQTPSHQVTQMGQEVILRCVPISNHLYFYWYRQILGQKVEFLVSFYNNEISEKSEIFDDQFSVERPDGSNFTLKIRSTKLEDSAMYFCASSPLAGGNLYNEQFFGPGTRLTVL.

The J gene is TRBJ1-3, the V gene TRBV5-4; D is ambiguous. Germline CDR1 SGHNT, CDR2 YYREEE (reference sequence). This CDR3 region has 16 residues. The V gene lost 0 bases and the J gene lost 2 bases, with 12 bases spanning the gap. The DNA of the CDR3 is TGTGCCAGCAGCTTGGCAGGCGGAGGCGCTGGAAACACCATATATTTT. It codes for CASSLAGGGAGNTIYF.

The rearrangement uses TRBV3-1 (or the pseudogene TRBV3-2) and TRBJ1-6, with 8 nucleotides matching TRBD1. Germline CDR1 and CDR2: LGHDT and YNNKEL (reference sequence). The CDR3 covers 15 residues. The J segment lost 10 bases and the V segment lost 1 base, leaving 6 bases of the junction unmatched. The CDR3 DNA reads TGTGCCAGCAGCCAAGCTACCGGGACAGGATCACCCCTCCACTTT. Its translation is CASSQATGTGSPLHF.

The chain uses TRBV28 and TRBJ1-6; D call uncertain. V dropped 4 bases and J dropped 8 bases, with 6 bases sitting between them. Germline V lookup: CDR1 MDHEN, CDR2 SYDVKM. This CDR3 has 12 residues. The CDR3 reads CASSSGDSPLHF. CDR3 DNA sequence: TGTGCCAGCAGTTCCGGGGATTCACCCCTCCACTTT.

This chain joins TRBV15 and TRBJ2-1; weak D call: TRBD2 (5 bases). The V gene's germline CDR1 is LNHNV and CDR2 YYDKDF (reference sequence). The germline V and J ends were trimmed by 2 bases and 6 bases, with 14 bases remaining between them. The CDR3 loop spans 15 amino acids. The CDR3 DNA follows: TGTGCCACCAGCAGATATGGGTTCGGGATCAATGAGCAGTTCTTC. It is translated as CATSRYGFGINEQFF. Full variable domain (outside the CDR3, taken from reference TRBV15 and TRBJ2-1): DAMVIQNPRYQVTQFGKPVTLSCSQTLNHNVMYWYQQKSSQAPKLLFHYYDKDFNNEADTPDNFQSRRPNTSFCFLDIRSPGLGDTAMYLCATSRYGFGINEQFFGPGTRLTVL.

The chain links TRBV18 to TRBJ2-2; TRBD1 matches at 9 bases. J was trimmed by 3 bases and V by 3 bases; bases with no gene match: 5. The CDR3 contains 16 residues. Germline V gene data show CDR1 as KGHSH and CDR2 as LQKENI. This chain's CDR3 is CASSPRGQGDTGELFF. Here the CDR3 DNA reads TGTGCCAGCTCACCGAGGGGACAGGGAGACACCGGGGAGCTGTTTTTT. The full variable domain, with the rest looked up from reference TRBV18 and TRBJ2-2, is NAGVMQNPRHLVRRRGQEARLRCSPMKGHSHVYWYRQLPEEGLKFMVYLQKENIIDESGMPKERFSAEFPKEGPSILRIQQVVRGDSAAYFCASSPRGQGDTGELFFGEGSRLTVL.

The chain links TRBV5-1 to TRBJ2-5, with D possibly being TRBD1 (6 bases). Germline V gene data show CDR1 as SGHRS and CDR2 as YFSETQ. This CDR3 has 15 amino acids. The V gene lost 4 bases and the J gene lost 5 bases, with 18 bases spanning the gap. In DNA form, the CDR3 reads TGCGCCAGCAGCGCCCGGACAGATCCCTATGAGACCCAGTACTTC. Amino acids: CASSARTDPYETQYF.

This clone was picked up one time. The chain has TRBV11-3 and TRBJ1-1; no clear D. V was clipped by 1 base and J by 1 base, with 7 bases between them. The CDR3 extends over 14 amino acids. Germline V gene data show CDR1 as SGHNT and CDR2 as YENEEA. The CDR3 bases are TGTGCCAGCAGCTTAGGGGGTCCGAACACTGAAGCTTTCTTT. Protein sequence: CASSLGGPNTEAFF. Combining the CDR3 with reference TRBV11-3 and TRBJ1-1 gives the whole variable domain EAGVVQSPRYKIIEKKQPVAFWCNPISGHNTLYWYLQNLGQGPELLIRYENEEAVDDSQLPKDRFSAERLKGVDSTLKIQPAELGDSAVYLCASSLGGPNTEAFFGQGTRLTVV.

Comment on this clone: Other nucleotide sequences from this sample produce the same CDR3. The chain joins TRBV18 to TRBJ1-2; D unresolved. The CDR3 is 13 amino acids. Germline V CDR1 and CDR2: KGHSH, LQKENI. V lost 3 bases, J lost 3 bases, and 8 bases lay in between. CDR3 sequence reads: CASSPGRDYGYTF. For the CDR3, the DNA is TGTGCCAGCTCACCCGGACGCGACTATGGCTACACCTTC.

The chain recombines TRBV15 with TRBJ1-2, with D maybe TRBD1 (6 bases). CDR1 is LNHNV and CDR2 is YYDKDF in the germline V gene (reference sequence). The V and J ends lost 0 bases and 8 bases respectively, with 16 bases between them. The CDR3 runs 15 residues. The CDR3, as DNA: TGTGCCACCAGCAGAGATTTGTCAGGGGTGGGAGGCTACACCTTC. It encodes CATSRDLSGVGGYTF.

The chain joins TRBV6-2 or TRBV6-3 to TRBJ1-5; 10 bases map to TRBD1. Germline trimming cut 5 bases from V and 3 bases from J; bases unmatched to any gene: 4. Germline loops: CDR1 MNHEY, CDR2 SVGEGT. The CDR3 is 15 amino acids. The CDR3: CASSDRGQVNQPQHF. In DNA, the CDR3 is TGTGCCAGCAGTGACAGGGGGCAGGTCAATCAGCCCCAGCATTTT.

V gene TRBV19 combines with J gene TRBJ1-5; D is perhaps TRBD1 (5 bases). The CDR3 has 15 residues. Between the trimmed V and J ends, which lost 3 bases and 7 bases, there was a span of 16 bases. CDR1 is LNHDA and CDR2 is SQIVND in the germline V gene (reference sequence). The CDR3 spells CASSMSRGRMQPQHF. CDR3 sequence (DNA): TGTGCCAGTAGTATGAGTAGGGGACGTATGCAGCCCCAGCATTTT.

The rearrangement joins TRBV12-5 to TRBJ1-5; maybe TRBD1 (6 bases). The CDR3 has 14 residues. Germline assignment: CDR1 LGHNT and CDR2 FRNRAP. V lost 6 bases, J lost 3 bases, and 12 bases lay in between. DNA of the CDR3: TGTGCTAGTGGATGGGGGGGCAACAATCAGCCCCAGCATTTT. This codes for CASGWGGNNQPQHF. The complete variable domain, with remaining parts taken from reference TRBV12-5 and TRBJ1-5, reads DARVTQTPRHKVTEMGQEVTMRCQPILGHNTVFWYRQTMMQGLELLAYFRNRAPLDDSGMPKDRFSAEMPDATLATLKIQPSEPRDSAVYFCASGWGGNNQPQHFGDGTRLSIL.

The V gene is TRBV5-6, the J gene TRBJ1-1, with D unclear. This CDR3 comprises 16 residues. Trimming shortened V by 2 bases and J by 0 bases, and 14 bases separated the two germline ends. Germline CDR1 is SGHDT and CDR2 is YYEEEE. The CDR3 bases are TGTGCCAGCAGCTTAGGAATTCCCAGGATGAACACTGAAGCTTTCTTT. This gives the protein CASSLGIPRMNTEAFF.

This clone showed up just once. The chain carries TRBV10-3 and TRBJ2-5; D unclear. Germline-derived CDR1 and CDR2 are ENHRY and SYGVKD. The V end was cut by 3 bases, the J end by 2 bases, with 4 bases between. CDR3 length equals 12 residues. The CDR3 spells CAISEGQETQYF. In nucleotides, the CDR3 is TGTGCCATCAGTGAAGGTCAAGAGACCCAGTACTTC.

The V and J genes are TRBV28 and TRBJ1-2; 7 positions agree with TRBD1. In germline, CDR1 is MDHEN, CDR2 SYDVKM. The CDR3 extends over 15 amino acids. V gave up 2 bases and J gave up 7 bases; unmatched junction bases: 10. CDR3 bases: TGTGCCAGCAGTTTACGGATCCGACAGGGCTCTGGCTACACCTTC. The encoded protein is CASSLRIRQGSGYTF.